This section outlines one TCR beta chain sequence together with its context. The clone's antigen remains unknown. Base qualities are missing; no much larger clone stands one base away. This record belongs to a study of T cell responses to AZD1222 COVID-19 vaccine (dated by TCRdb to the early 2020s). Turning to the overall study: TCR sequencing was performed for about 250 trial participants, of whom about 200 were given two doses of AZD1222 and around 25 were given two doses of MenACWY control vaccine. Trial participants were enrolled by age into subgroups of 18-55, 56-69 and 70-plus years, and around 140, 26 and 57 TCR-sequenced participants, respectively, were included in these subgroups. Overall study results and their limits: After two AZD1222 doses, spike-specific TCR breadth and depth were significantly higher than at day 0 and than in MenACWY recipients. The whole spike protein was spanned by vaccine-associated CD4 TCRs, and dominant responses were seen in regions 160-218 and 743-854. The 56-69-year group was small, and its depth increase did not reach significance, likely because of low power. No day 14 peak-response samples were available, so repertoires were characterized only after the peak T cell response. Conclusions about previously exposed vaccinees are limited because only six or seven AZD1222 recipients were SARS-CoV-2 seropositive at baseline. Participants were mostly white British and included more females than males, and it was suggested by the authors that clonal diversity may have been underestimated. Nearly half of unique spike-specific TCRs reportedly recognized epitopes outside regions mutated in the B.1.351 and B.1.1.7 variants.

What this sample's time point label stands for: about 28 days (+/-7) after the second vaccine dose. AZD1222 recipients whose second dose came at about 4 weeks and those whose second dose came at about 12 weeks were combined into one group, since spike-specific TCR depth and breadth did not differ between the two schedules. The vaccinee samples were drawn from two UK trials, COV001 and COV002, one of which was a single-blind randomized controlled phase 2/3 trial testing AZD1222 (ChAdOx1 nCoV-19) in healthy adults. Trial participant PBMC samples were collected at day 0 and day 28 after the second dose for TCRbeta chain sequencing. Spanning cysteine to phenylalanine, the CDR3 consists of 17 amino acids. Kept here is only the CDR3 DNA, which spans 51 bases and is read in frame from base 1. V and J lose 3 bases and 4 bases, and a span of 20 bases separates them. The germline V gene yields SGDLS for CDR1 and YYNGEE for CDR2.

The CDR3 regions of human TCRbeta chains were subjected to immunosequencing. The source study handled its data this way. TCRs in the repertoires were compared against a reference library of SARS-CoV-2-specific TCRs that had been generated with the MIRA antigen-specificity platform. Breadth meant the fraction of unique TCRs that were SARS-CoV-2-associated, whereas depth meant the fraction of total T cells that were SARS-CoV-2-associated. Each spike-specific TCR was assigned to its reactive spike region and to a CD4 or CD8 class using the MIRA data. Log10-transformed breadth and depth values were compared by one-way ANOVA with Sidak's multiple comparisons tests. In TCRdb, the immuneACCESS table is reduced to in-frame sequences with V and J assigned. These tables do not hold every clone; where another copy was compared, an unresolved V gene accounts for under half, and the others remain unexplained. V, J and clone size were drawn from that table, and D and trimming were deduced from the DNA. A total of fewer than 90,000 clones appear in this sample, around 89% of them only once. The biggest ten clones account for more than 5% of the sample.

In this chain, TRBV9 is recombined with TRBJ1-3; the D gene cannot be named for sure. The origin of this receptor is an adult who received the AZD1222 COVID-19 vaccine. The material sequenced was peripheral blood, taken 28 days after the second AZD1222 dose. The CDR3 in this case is CASSATDSAGSGNTIYF. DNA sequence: TGTGCCAGCAGCGCCACCGACTCGGCGGGATCGGGAAACACCATATATTTT.